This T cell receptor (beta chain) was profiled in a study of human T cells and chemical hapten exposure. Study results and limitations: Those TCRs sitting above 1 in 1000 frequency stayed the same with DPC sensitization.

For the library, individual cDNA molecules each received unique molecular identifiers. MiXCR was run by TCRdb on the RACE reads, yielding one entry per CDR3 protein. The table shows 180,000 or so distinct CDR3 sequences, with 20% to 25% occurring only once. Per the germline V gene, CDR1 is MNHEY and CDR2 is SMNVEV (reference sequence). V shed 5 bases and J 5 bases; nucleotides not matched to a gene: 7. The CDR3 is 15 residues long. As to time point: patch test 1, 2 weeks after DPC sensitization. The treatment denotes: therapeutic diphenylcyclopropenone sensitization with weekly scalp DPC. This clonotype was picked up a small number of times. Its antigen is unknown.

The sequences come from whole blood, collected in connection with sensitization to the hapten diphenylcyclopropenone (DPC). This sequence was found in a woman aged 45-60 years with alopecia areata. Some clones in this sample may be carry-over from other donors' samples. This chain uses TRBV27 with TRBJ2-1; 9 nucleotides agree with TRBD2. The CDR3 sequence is CASSPQRLADNEQFF. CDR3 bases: TGTGCCAGCAGTCCACAACGACTAGCGGACAATGAGCAGTTCTTC.